This TCR beta chain was sequenced during a study of T cells in Graves' hyperthyroidism and ophthalmopathy. Study-level findings and limits: By a 13 V-J model, ophthalmopathy was set apart from stable hyperthyroidism. Peripheral blood also featured most of the thyroid clonotypes expanded above 0.001.

Regions amplified from RNA transcripts were the TCR beta CDR3 regions. Researchers ran a first-round RT-PCR on the TCR CDR3 using the HTBI primer set. Each CDR3 protein gets one entry after TCRdb re-called the multiplex PCR reads with MiXCR. There are 650,000 to 800,000 distinct CDR3 sequences in the sample; 45% occur only once, and under 8.5% lies in the top ten. Uncontrolled infection, other autoimmune disease, pregnancy and lactation each barred patients from inclusion. The germline CDR1 and CDR2 sequences are SGHTA and FQGNSA. The CDR3 contains 13 residues. The V end lost 0 bases, the J end lost 7 bases, and 9 bases lay between the germline ends. Concerning this clonotype itself: Its antigen remains unknown.

This chain links TRBV7-2 with TRBJ2-5; no clear D gene. The sequenced sample consisted of peripheral blood or thyroid tissue (not recorded which). This clonotype originated in an adult man with Graves' disease, either hyperthyroidism or ophthalmopathy (not recorded which). CDR3 protein: CASSLARMGTQYF. In DNA form, the CDR3 reads TGTGCCAGCAGCTTAGCGCGTATGGGGACCCAGTACTTC.